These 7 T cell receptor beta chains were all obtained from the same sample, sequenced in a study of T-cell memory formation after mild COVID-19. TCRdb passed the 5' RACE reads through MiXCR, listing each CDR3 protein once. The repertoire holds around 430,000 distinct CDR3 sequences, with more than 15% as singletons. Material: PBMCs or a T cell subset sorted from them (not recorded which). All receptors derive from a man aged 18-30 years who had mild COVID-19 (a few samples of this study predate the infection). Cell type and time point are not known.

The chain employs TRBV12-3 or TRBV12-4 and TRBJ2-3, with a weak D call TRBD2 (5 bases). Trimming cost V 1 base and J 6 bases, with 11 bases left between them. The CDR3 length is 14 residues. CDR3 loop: CASSLVSGGDTQYF. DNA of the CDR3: TGTGCCAGCAGTTTAGTCTCCGGCGGGGATACGCAGTATTTT.

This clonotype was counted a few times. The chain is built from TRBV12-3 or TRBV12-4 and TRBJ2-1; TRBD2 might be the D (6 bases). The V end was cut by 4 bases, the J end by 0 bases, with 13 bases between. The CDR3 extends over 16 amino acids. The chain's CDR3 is CASSWGGSSSYNEQFF. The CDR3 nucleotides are TGTGCCAGCAGTTGGGGAGGATCTAGCTCCTACAATGAGCAGTTCTTC.

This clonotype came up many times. CDR3 sequence reads: CASSHRREDSGSYEQYV. CDR3 coding DNA: TGTGCCAGCAGCCACCGGAGGGAGGACAGCGGCTCCTACGAGCAGTACGTC. This chain uses TRBV14 with TRBJ2-7; perhaps D is TRBD1 or TRBD2 (6 bases each). The CDR3 has 17 amino acids. V shed 3 bases and J shed 0 bases, with 18 bases lying between them. Germline lookup yields CDR1 SGHDN and CDR2 FVKESK.

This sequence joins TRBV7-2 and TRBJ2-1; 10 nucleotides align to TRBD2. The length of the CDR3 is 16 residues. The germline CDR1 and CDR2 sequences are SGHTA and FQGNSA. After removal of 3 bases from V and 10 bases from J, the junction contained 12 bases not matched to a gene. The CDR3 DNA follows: TGTGCCAGCAGCTTTAGCGGGGGGAGCAGGGTTAGGGAGCAGTTCTTC. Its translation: CASSFSGGSRVREQFF.

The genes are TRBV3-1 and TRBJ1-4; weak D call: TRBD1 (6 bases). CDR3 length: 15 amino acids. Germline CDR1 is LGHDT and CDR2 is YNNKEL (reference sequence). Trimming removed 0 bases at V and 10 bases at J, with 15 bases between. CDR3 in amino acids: CASSQDHTGFGKLFF. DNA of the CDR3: TGTGCCAGCAGCCAAGATCATACAGGGTTTGGAAAACTGTTTTTT. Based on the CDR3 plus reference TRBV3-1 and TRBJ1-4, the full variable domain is DTAVSQTPKYLVTQMGNDKSIKCEQNLGHDTMYWYKQDSKKFLKIMFSYNNKELIINETVPNRFSPKSPDKAHLNLHINSLELGDSAVYFCASSQDHTGFGKLFFGSGTQLSVL.

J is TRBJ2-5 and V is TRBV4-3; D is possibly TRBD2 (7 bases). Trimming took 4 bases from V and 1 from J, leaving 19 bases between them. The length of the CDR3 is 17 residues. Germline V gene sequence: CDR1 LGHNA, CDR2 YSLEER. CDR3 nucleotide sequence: TGCGCCAGCAGCCCCCAGTGGGCGGGGGCCCCCCAAGAGACCCAGTACTTC. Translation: CASSPQWAGAPQETQYF.

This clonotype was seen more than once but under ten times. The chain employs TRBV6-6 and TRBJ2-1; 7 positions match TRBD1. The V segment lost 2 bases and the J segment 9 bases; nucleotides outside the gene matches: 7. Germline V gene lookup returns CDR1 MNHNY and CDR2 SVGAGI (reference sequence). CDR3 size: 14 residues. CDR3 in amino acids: CASSYTFAGGEQFF. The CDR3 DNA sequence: TGTGCCAGCAGTTACACATTCGCAGGGGGTGAGCAGTTCTTC.